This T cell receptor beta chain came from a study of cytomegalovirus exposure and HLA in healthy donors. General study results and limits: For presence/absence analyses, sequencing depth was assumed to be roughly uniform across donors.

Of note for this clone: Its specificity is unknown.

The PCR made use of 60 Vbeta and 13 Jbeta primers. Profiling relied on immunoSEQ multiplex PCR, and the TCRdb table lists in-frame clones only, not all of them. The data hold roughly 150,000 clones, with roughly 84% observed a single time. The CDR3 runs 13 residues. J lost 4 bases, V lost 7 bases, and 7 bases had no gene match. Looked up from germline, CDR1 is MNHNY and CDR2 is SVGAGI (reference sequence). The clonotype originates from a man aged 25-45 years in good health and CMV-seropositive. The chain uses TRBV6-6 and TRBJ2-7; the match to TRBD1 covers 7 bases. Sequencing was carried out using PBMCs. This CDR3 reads CASKEQGIYEQYF. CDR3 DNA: TGTGCCAGCAAAGAACAGGGGATTTACGAGCAGTACTTC.